The 31 T cell receptor beta chains given below trace back to one sample, sequenced in a study of beta chain features in type 1 diabetes. Every bit of the isolated RNA underwent reverse transcription, so sequencing read expressed TCRB transcripts. TCRdb's copy holds only in-frame clones and misses some; the assay was immunoSEQ multiplex PCR. The sample includes a few hundred thousand clones, 16% of them seen just once. Their antigens are not known. Notes on the study in general: Patients with Type 1 diabetes showed moderately but significantly shorter TCRB CDR3s in all four CD4+ subsets.

Sequencing was performed on naive CD4+ T cells from blood. These receptors originate from a man aged 25 to 40 with type 1 diabetes.

This clone has a handful of counts. The V call is TRBV15, the J call TRBJ2-3; D gene uncertain. Germline CDR1 and CDR2: LNHNV and YYDKDF (reference sequence). Trimming took 1 base from V and 3 from J, leaving 8 bases between them. The length of the CDR3 is 14 residues. This chain's CDR3 is CATSRVSRTDTQYF. Here the CDR3 DNA reads TGTGCCACCAGCAGAGTAAGCAGAACAGATACGCAGTATTTT.

This clone has a handful of counts. The rearrangement joins TRBV5-1 to TRBJ2-7, with TRBD2 identical over 8 bases. Germline CDR1 reads SGHRS; CDR2 reads YFSETQ. After removal of 4 bases from V and 0 bases from J, the junction contained 12 bases not matched to a gene. The CDR3 has 17 residues. The CDR3 here is CASSLRSLAESSYEQYF. The CDR3 nucleotides read TGCGCCAGCAGCCTCCGATCACTAGCGGAGAGCTCCTACGAGCAGTACTTC.

V and J are TRBV9 and TRBJ2-1; 12 nucleotides line up with TRBD1. Germline CDR1 SGDLS, CDR2 YYNGEE. There are 17 residues in the CDR3. V lost 0 bases and J lost 7; bases outside the gene matches: 8. The CDR3 bases are TGTGCCAGCAGCGTAGATAGTCGGGACAGGGGGCGAAATGAGCAGTTCTTC. Translation: CASSVDSRDRGRNEQFF.

The chain combines TRBV7-8 with TRBJ1-5; D gene unclear. Trimming left V 0 bases short and J 6 bases short, with 12 bases between. There are 15 residues in the CDR3. Per the germline V gene, CDR1 is SGHVS and CDR2 is FQNEAQ. This CDR3 reads CASSLAEQQAQPQHF. The DNA for the CDR3 is TGTGCCAGCAGCTTAGCGGAACAGCAGGCTCAGCCCCAGCATTTT.

In its sample, this clone was seen a few times. V is TRBV7-2 and J is TRBJ2-7; TRBD2 is a possible D gene (5 bases). This CDR3 is 16 amino acids long. In germline, CDR1 is SGHTA, CDR2 FQGNSA. V shed 5 bases and J shed 3 bases, with 20 bases lying between them. CDR3 sequence: CASSQARGLSVYEQYF. The CDR3, as DNA: TGTGCCAGCAGCCAGGCACGGGGTTTGTCCGTCTACGAGCAGTACTTC.

The chain links TRBV5-1 to TRBJ2-7; 9 bases align to TRBD2. V lost 0 bases and J lost 0; bases outside the gene matches: 7. Germline V gives CDR1 SGHRS, CDR2 YFSETQ. CDR3 size: 17 residues. CDR3 coding DNA: TGCGCCAGCAGCTTGGGCCCGACTAGCGGAGTCTCCTACGAGCAGTACTTC. This gives the protein CASSLGPTSGVSYEQYF.

The chain links TRBV20-1 to TRBJ1-2; D uncertain. The germline V gene encodes CDR1 DFQATT and CDR2 SNEGSKA (reference sequence). This CDR3 has 11 residues. CDR3 nucleotides: TGCAGAGCGCTGGGAGTCCATGGCTACACCTTC. It is translated as CRALGVHGYTF.

This clone was seen more than once but under ten times. J is TRBJ2-3 and V is TRBV28, with D possibly matching TRBD2 (6 bases). The CDR3 totals 14 residues. Trimming left V 7 bases short and J 0 bases short, with 11 bases between. Germline lookup yields CDR1 MDHEN and CDR2 SYDVKM. The DNA of the CDR3 is TGTGCCAGCACAAGGGGAGGAAGCACAGATACGCAGTATTTT. Amino acid sequence: CASTRGGSTDTQYF.

For this clone: At one end, the junction sequence differs from germline, possibly due to a read error. This same CDR3 is encoded by further DNA sequences in the sample. The chain carries TRBV7-2 and TRBJ2-3, with D perhaps TRBD1 or TRBD2 (6 bases each). The germline CDR1 and CDR2 sequences are SGHTA and FQGNSA. The CDR3 runs 14 residues. CDR3 in amino acids: CASSLAGGTDTQYF. The CDR3 DNA is TGTGCCAGCAGCTTAGCGGGGGGCACAGATACTCAGTATTTT. Based on the CDR3 plus reference TRBV7-2 and TRBJ2-3, the full variable domain is GAGVSQSPSNKVTEKGKDVELRCDPISGHTALYWYRQSLGQGLEFLIYFQGNSAPDKSGLPSDRFSAERTGGSVSTLTIQRTQQEDSAVYLCASSLAGGTDTQYFGPGTRLTVL.

The table lists this clone with a few counts. The rearrangement uses TRBV18 and TRBJ1-1; 7 bases agree with TRBD1. This CDR3 is 13 amino acids long. CDR1 KGHSH and CDR2 LQKENI come from the germline V gene. V gave up 8 bases and J gave up 5 bases; unmatched junction bases: 8. CDR3: CASEGARRTEAFF. Written as DNA, the CDR3 is TGTGCCAGCGAGGGGGCGCGGAGGACTGAAGCTTTCTTT.

Only a few counts were recorded for this clone. CDR3 DNA: TGTGCCTGGAGTGTACTGGGACAGGGGGCGTTAAACTATGGCTACACCTTC. Translating gives CAWSVLGQGALNYGYTF. This chain links TRBV30 with TRBJ1-2; 12 nucleotides line up with TRBD1. V shed 0 bases, J shed 2 bases, and the junction held 7 bases outside the gene matches. The germline V gene has CDR1 GTSNPN and CDR2 SVGIG (reference sequence). The CDR3 spans 17 residues.

This clone was detected a few times. CDR3 amino acids: CASSLVTEQFF. The CDR3, as DNA: TGTGCCAGCAGCTTAGTTACTGAGCAGTTCTTC. V usage is TRBV7-8 and J usage is TRBJ2-1; D is undetermined. The germline CDR1 and CDR2 sequences are SGHVS and FQNEAQ. V was clipped by 1 base and J by 9 bases, with 4 bases between them. There are 11 residues in the CDR3.

Here the CDR3 DNA reads TGTGCCATCAGTGACCTGTCCTCTGGAAACACCATATATTTT. Translating it yields CAISDLSSGNTIYF. The chain recombines TRBV10-3 with TRBJ1-3; D unclear. V was trimmed by 3 bases and J by 0 bases, leaving 6 bases between them. The length of the CDR3 is 14 residues. Germline values: CDR1 ENHRY, CDR2 SYGVKD.

V usage is TRBV10-2 and J usage is TRBJ2-1; 11 bases match TRBD2. Per germline, CDR1 WSHSY and CDR2 SAAADI. Trimming at V came to 5 bases and at J to 9 bases, leaving 3 bases not matched to a gene. This CDR3 has 13 amino acids. The CDR3 sequence: CASSQLAGAEQFF. CDR3 nucleotide sequence: TGCGCCAGCAGTCAACTAGCGGGAGCTGAGCAGTTCTTC.

This clone was seen a few times. The chain recombines TRBV29-1 with TRBJ1-1, with a tentative D call TRBD1 (6 bases). With 7 bases removed from V and 3 bases from J, the gap between germline ends came to 18 bases. CDR1 and CDR2 (germline): SQVTM, ANQGSEA. This CDR3 has 14 amino acids. The CDR3: CSGILRQVDTEAFF. CDR3 coding DNA: TGCAGCGGCATTCTCCGACAGGTGGACACTGAAGCTTTCTTT. The whole variable domain, filled in from reference TRBV29-1 and TRBJ1-1, reads SAVISQKPSRDICQRGTSLTIQCQVDSQVTMMFWYRQQPGQSLTLIATANQGSEATYESGFVIDKFPISRPNLTFSTLTVSNMSPEDSSIYLCSGILRQVDTEAFFGQGTRLTVV.

This clone turned up a few times. The rearrangement uses TRBV5-1 and TRBJ2-5; no firm D call. The CDR3 sequence is 14 residues long. Trimming removed 0 bases from V and 1 base from J, with 7 bases in between. Germline CDR1 and CDR2: SGHRS and YFSETQ. The CDR3 DNA sequence: TGCGCCAGCAGCTTGGGCCGGTCCCAAGAGACCCAGTACTTC. As protein: CASSLGRSQETQYF.

The chain employs TRBV7-9 and TRBJ2-7; 10 bases fit TRBD2. Trimming took 5 bases from V and 2 from J; bases not matched to a gene: 6. Per germline, CDR1 SEHNR and CDR2 FQNEAQ (reference sequence). The CDR3 consists of 15 residues. CDR3 residues: CASSLPGTSAYEQYF. The DNA of the CDR3 is TGTGCCAGCAGCCTCCCCGGGACTAGCGCCTACGAGCAGTACTTC.

This clone has a handful of counts. The V gene is TRBV28, the J gene TRBJ2-7, with D perhaps assigned TRBD1 or TRBD2 (6 bases each). Germline CDR1 is MDHEN and CDR2 is SYDVKM. The V and J ends lost 1 base and 6 bases respectively, with 22 bases between them. This CDR3 region has 17 residues. The DNA of the CDR3 is TGTGCCAGCAGTTTATTCGCCAAGGGGGGAACAAGGCGCGAGCAGTACTTC. Protein product: CASSLFAKGGTRREQYF.

The V gene is TRBV25-1, the J gene TRBJ2-7; 11 bases are shared with TRBD2. The CDR3 consists of 15 residues. Per germline, CDR1 MGHDK and CDR2 SYGVNS. The V segment lost 3 bases and the J segment 4 bases; nucleotides outside the gene matches: 5. The CDR3 here is CASSEVGLADYEQYF. The CDR3 DNA reads as TGTGCCAGCAGTGAGGTGGGACTAGCGGATTACGAGCAGTACTTC.

The chain carries TRBV29-1 and TRBJ2-5, with 12 bases identical to TRBD1. The germline gives CDR1 SQVTM, CDR2 ANQGSEA. V gave up 7 bases and J gave up 5 bases; unmatched junction bases: 11. The CDR3 spans 15 residues. The CDR3 region is CSGKPGQGAAETQYF. As DNA, the CDR3 is TGCAGCGGCAAACCGGGACAGGGGGCTGCGGAGACCCAGTACTTC.

This clone was detected many times. In nucleotides, the CDR3 is TGTGCCACTGATCGGGGTACCGGTGAGCAGTTCTTC. It specifies CATDRGTGEQFF. The chain carries TRBV14 and TRBJ2-1; D is possibly TRBD2 (5 bases). Germline V CDR1 and CDR2: SGHDN, FVKESK. Trimming cost V 10 bases and J 9 bases, with 16 bases left between them. The CDR3 has 12 amino acids.

The gene calls are TRBV9 and TRBJ2-7; D unresolved. Germline V CDR1 and CDR2: SGDLS, YYNGEE. V shed 0 bases and J shed 7 bases, with 14 bases lying between them. The CDR3 covers 14 residues. As DNA, the CDR3 is TGTGCCAGCAGCGTAGCCCCCTCAACGTGGGAGCAGTACTTC. Its protein is CASSVAPSTWEQYF.

Only a few counts were recorded for this clone. The chain is built from TRBV30 and TRBJ1-4; TRBD1 might be the D (5 bases). The CDR3 has 14 amino acids. CDR1 and CDR2 from the germline V gene are GTSNPN and SVGIG (reference sequence). The V end was cut by 5 bases, the J end by 0 bases, with 10 bases between. The CDR3 coding sequence is TGTGCCTGGCGCTGGGGGACAACTAATGAAAAACTGTTTTTT. This codes for CAWRWGTTNEKLFF.

This clone occurred a few times. The chain links TRBV29-1 to TRBJ1-4; tentative D call: TRBD1 (6 bases). The germline CDR1 and CDR2 sequences are SQVTM and ANQGSEA. V lost 4 bases and J 2 bases, leaving 8 bases between the germline ends. The CDR3 length is 13 residues. The DNA of the CDR3 is TGCAGCGTTGGGACAGTTACTAATGAAAAACTGTTTTTT. Translated, it gives CSVGTVTNEKLFF.

The chain carries TRBV5-6 and TRBJ2-4, with D unresolved. Trimming took 0 bases from V and 13 from J, leaving 8 bases between them. CDR3 length: 11 residues. Germline CDR1 and CDR2: SGHDT and YYEEEE. This CDR3 reads CASSLGAEQYF. In DNA form, the CDR3 reads TGTGCCAGCAGCTTGGGGGCAGAGCAGTACTTC.

This clone was seen more than once but under ten times. V and J are TRBV7-2 and TRBJ2-7; D is undetermined. The germline V and J ends were trimmed by 1 base and 6 bases, with 7 bases remaining between them. The length of the CDR3 is 12 residues. The germline V gene encodes CDR1 SGHTA and CDR2 FQGNSA. CDR3 region: CASSLETREQYF. As DNA, the CDR3 is TGTGCCAGCAGCTTAGAGACCCGCGAGCAGTACTTC.

V is TRBV30 and J is TRBJ1-5; D uncertain. The CDR3 is 14 amino acids. The germline V gene encodes CDR1 GTSNPN and CDR2 SVGIG (reference sequence). Trimming stripped 1 base from V and 5 bases from J, with 12 bases between. The DNA of the CDR3 is TGTGCCTGGAGTGCCGGCAACATTTATCAGCCCCAGCATTTT. This sequence encodes CAWSAGNIYQPQHF.

The sample holds a few counts of this clone. The chain recombines TRBV29-1 with TRBJ2-1, with D possibly TRBD2 on 5 matching bases. CDR1 SQVTM and CDR2 ANQGSEA come from the germline V gene. The CDR3 is 12 residues long. The V gene lost 7 bases and the J gene lost 0 bases, with 7 bases spanning the gap. The CDR3: CSGRSSYNEQFF. The CDR3 nucleotides read TGCAGCGGGAGGAGCTCCTACAATGAGCAGTTCTTC.

The sample holds a few counts of this clone. The junction and the germline gene differ at one end; a read error may be behind it. The chain combines TRBV7-2 with TRBJ1-5; D remains ambiguous. The CDR3 is made up of 14 amino acids. Germline CDR1 reads SGHTA; CDR2 reads FQGNSA. The CDR3 is CASDALDSNLPQHF. DNA of the CDR3: TGTGCCAGCGATGCTTTAGACTCAAATCTGCCCCAGCATTTT.

V gene TRBV29-1 combines with J gene TRBJ2-2; 15 bases are a match to TRBD2. The germline V gene has CDR1 SQVTM and CDR2 ANQGSEA. The CDR3 has 19 amino acids. V shed 1 base and J 4 bases; nucleotides not matched to a gene: 10. The CDR3 bases are TGCAGCGTTGAAGGGACTAGCGGGAGGGCCGGGATCACCACCGGGGAGCTGTTTTTT. This codes for CSVEGTSGRAGITTGELFF.

This clone has more than one count but fewer than ten. The rearrangement joins TRBV23-1 to TRBJ1-5; no clear D gene. TRBV23-1 counts as an open reading frame of uncertain function. V was pared by 0 bases and J by 4 bases, with 7 bases between. This CDR3 contains 14 residues. This chain's CDR3 is CASSQSMGNQPQHF. The CDR3 DNA is TGCGCCAGCAGTCAATCGATGGGAAATCAGCCCCAGCATTTT.